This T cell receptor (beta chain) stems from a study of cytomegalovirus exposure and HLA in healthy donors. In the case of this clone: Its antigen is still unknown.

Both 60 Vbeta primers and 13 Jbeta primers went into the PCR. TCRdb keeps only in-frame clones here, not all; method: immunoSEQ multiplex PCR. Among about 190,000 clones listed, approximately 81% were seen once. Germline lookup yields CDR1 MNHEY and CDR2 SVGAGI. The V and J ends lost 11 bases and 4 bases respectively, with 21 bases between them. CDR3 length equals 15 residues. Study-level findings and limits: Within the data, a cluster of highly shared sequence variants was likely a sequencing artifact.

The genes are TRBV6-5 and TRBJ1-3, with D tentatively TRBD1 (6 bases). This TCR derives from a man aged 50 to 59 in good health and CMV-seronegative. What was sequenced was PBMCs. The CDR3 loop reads CASGEGGLAGNTIYF. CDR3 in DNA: TGTGCCTCAGGGGAGGGAGGCCTTGCCGGAAACACCATATATTTT.